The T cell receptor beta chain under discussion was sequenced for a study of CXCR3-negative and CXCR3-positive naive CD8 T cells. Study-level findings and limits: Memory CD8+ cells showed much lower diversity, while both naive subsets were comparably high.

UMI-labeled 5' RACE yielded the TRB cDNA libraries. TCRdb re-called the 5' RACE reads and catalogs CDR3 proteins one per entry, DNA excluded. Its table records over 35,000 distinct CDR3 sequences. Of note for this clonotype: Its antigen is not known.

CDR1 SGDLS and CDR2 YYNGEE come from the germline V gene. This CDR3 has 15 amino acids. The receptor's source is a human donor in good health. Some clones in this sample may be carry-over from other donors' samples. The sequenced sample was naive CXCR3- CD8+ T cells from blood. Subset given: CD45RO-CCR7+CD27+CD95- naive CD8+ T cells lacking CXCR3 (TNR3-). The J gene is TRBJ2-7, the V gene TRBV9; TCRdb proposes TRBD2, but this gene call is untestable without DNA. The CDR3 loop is CASSVGASRAYEQYF.